What follows describes a single T cell receptor beta chain. TCRdb's table, derived via immunoSEQ multiplex PCR, lists solely in-frame clones and lacks some. The sample gives hundreds of thousands of clones, 65% to 90% of which show up once; about 7.1% is in the top ten. The data are from a study of blood T cell repertoires in COVID-19. Whole-study context: The analysed material was cDNA or gDNA that came from T cells, B-cell-depleted T cells, or PBMCs.

V was trimmed by 5 bases and J by 0 bases, leaving 10 bases between them. The CDR3 totals 14 residues. From germline, CDR1 is LNHDA and CDR2 SQIVND (reference sequence). Sequencing was carried out using peripheral blood. The source of this sequence is a woman in her fifties or sixties with COVID-19, enrolled during active disease. V and J are TRBV19 and TRBJ1-1; maybe TRBD1 (6 bases). The CDR3 reads CASSVGQMNTEAFF. The CDR3 DNA is TGTGCCAGTAGTGTTGGACAGATGAACACTGAAGCTTTCTTT.